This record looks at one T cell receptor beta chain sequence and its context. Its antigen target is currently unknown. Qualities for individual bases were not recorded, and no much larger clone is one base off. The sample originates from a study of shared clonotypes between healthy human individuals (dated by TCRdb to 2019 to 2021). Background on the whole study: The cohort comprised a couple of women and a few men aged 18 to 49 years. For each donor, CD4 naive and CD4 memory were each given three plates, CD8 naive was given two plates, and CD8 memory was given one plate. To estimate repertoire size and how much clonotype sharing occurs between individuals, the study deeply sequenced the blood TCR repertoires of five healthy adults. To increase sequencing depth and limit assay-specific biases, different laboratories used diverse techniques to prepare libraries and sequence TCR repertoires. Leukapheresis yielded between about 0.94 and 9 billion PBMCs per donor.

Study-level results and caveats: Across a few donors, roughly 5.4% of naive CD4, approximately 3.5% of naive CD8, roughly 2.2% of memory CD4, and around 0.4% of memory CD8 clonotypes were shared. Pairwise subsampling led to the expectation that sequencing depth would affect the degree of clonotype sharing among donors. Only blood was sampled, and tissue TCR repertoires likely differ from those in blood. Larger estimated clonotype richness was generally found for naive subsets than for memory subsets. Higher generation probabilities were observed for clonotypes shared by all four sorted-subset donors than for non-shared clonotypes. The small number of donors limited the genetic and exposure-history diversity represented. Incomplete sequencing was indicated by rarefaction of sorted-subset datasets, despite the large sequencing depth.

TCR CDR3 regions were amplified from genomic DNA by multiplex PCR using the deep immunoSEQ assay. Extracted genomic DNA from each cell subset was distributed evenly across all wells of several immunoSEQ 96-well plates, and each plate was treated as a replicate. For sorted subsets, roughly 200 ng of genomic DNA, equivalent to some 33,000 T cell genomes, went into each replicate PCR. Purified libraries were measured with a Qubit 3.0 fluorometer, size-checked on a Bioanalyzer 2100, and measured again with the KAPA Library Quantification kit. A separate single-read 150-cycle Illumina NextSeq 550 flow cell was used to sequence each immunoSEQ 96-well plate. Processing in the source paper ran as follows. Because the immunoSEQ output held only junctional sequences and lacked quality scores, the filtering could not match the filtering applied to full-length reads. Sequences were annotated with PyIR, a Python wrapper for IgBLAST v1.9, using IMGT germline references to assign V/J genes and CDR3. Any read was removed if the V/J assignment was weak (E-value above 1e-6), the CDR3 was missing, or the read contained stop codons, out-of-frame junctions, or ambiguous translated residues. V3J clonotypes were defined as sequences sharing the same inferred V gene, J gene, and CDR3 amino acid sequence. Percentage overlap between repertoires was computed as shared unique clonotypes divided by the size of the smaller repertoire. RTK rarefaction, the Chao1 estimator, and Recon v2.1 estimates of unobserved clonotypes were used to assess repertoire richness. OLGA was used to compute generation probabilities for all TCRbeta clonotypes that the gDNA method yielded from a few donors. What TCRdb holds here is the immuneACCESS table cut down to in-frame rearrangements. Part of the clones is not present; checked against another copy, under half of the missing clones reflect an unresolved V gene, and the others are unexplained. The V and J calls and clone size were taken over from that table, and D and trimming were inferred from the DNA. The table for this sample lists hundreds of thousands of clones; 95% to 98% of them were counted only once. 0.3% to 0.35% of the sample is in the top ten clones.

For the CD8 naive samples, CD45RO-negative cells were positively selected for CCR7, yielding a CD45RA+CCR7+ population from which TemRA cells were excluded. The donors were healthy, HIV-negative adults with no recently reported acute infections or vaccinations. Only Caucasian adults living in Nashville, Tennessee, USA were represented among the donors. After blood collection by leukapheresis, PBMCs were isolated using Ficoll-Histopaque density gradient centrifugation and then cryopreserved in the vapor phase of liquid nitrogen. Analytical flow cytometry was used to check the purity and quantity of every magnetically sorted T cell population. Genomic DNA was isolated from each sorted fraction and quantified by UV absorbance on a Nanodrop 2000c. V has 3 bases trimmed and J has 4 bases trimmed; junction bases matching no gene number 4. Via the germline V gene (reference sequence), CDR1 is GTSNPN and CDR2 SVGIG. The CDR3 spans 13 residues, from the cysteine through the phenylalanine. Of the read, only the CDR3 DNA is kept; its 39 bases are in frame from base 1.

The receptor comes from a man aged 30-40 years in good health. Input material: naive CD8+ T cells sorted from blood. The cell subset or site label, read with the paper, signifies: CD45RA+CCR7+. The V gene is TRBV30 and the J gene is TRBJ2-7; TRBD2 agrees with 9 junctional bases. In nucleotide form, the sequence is TGTGCCTGGAGAGGCGGGAGGGGTTACGAGCAGTACTTC. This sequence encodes CAWRGGRGYEQYF.